Listed here are 10 T cell receptor beta chains from one sample, sequenced in a study of T-cell memory formation after mild COVID-19. TCRdb itself ran the 5' RACE reads through MiXCR, one entry per CDR3 protein. The data contain tens of thousands of distinct CDR3 sequences, 25% to 30% of them singletons. Sequencing was carried out using PBMCs or a T cell subset sorted from them (not recorded which). The origin of the receptors is a man aged 18 to 29 who had mild COVID-19 (a few samples of this study predate the infection). Cell type and time point are not known.

The V and J genes are TRBV7-2 and TRBJ1-2, with unresolved D. The CDR3 has 15 amino acids. V lost 0 bases, J lost 4 bases, and 12 bases lay in between. Germline V lookup: CDR1 SGHTA, CDR2 FQGNSA. The CDR3 DNA follows: TGTGCCAGCAGCTTAGCGGTAGGCCAAACCTATGGCTACACCTTC. Translation: CASSLAVGQTYGYTF.

The chain employs TRBV7-3 and TRBJ2-3, with 13 nucleotides matching TRBD2. This CDR3 comprises 16 residues. Germline-derived CDR1 and CDR2 are SGHTA and FQGTGA. Trimming removed 3 bases from V and 6 bases from J; junction bases left unmatched: 6. The DNA for the CDR3 is TGTGCCAGCAGCTTGGGGACTAGCGGGACGGGCGATACGCAGTATTTT. Protein: CASSLGTSGTGDTQYF. Complete variable domain (other parts from reference TRBV7-3 and TRBJ2-3): GAGVSQTPSNKVTEKGKYVELRCDPISGHTALYWYRQSLGQGPEFLIYFQGTGAADDSGLPNDRFFAVRPEGSVSTLKIQRTERGDSAVYLCASSLGTSGTGDTQYFGPGTRLTVL.

In regard to this clonotype: This may be a read error, as it is one base from a much larger clone. The rearrangement links TRBV4-2 to TRBJ2-5; 7 nucleotides line up with TRBD1. Germline V gene lookup returns CDR1 LGHNA and CDR2 YNFKEQ. The ends lost 5 bases at V and 0 bases at J; junction bases unmatched: 9. This CDR3 is 16 amino acids long. CDR3 sequence (DNA): TGTGCCAGCAGCACCACGCCCGGGACAGACCAAGAGACCCAGTACTTC. As protein: CASSTTPGTDQETQYF.

The chain recombines TRBV29-1 with TRBJ2-5; 7 positions agree with TRBD2. V was clipped by 6 bases and J by 2 bases; unmatched bases: 12. The CDR3 sequence is 15 residues long. Germline values: CDR1 SQVTM, CDR2 ANQGSEA. The CDR3 region is CSVVLPGTTQETQYF. The CDR3 region has the DNA TGCAGCGTAGTGCTTCCTGGGACTACTCAAGAGACCCAGTACTTC.

This clonotype is labeled medium-sized. The chain recombines TRBV5-5 with TRBJ2-1; D possibly corresponds to TRBD2 (5 bases). Trimming removed 6 bases from V and 8 bases from J, with 18 bases in between. The germline gives CDR1 SGHKS, CDR2 YYEKEE (reference sequence). The CDR3 totals 14 residues. The CDR3 here is CASNLAWGSHEQFF. CDR3 in DNA: TGTGCCAGCAACCTAGCTTGGGGATCTCATGAGCAGTTCTTC.

In this sample, this clonotype turned up a few times. This sequence joins TRBV9 and TRBJ2-5; 10 nucleotides align to TRBD2. In germline, CDR1 is SGDLS, CDR2 YYNGEE. The CDR3 covers 15 residues. Trimming took 0 bases from V and 4 from J; bases not matched to a gene: 3. CDR3 residues: CASSVGGLAPETQYF. The DNA of the CDR3 is TGTGCCAGCAGCGTAGGGGGACTAGCGCCAGAGACCCAGTACTTC.

CDR3 coding DNA: TGTGCCAGCAGCTACCGGGACAGGATCGGCTACACCTTC. Its protein product is CASSYRDRIGYTF. This chain links TRBV9 with TRBJ1-2; 8 nucleotides align to TRBD1. There are 13 residues in the CDR3. Germline assignment: CDR1 SGDLS and CDR2 YYNGEE. Trimming took 4 bases from V and 8 from J; bases not matched to a gene: 7.

CDR3 bases: TGTGCCAGCAGCTTAGGTATAGTGACAGGCCCTAATGAGCAGTTCTTC. Its protein is CASSLGIVTGPNEQFF. The J gene is TRBJ2-1, the V gene TRBV7-3; tentatively, D is TRBD1 (6 bases). This CDR3 is built from 16 residues. The germline CDR1 and CDR2 sequences are SGHTA and FQGTGA. Trimming pared 2 bases from V and 7 bases from J, leaving 18 bases between.

V gene TRBV9 combines with J gene TRBJ1-6; 7 bases map to TRBD1. In germline, CDR1 is SGDLS, CDR2 YYNGEE. The CDR3 runs to 14 residues. The trim removed 6 bases at V and 9 bases at J, leaving 9 bases unmatched. Here the CDR3 DNA reads TGTGCCAGCAACCCCGGGACAGTGGGTTCACCCCTCCACTTT. As protein: CASNPGTVGSPLHF.

This clonotype has more than one count but fewer than ten. V usage is TRBV29-1 and J usage is TRBJ2-5; D is perhaps TRBD1 (6 bases). This CDR3 has 14 amino acids. The V end lost 5 bases, the J end lost 1 base, and 14 bases lay between the germline ends. CDR1 is SQVTM, CDR2 ANQGSEA, per germline. CDR3 in amino acids: CSVFLRDIQETQYF. In nucleotides, the CDR3 is TGCAGCGTTTTCCTCCGGGACATCCAAGAGACCCAGTACTTC.